Shown below are 24 T cell receptor beta chains from a single sample sequenced in a study of T cells in Graves' hyperthyroidism and ophthalmopathy. TCR beta CDR3 sequences were amplified from RNA transcripts. RT-PCR in the first round (using the HTBI primer set) targeted the TCR CDR3. TCRdb independently ran MiXCR on the multiplex PCR reads; one entry per CDR3 protein. In the table there are roughly 250,000 distinct CDR3 sequences, about 15% of which are singletons. The source material was blood. The receptor set was obtained from a woman younger than 35 with Graves' ophthalmopathy.

This chain uses TRBV4-3 with TRBJ2-1; a weak D match, TRBD2 (5 bases). CDR3 length equals 14 residues. Germline assignment: CDR1 LGHNA and CDR2 YSLEER. Trimming left V 1 base short and J 9 bases short, with 13 bases between. The CDR3 is CASSQGTGLGEQFF. The CDR3 nucleotides are TGCGCCAGCAGCCAAGGCACGGGGTTGGGTGAGCAGTTCTTC.

This clonotype has ten or more counts. The chain links TRBV6-1 to TRBJ2-3; D not certain. The germline V and J ends were trimmed by 5 bases and 0 bases, with 6 bases remaining between them. The CDR3 sequence is 13 residues long. Germline loops: CDR1 MNHNS, CDR2 SASEGT. The CDR3 region is CASSQSSTDTQYF. The CDR3 coding sequence is TGTGCCAGCAGTCAATCCAGCACAGATACGCAGTATTTT.

This clonotype was found a few times. The chain carries TRBV30 and TRBJ1-5; D is perhaps TRBD1 (6 bases). V lost 3 bases to trimming and J lost 0 bases, with 9 bases between them. Germline-derived CDR1 and CDR2 are GTSNPN and SVGIG (reference sequence). CDR3 length equals 14 residues. The CDR3 DNA reads TGTGCCTGGAGCACAGGGACTAGCAATCAGCCCCAGCATTTT. This gives the protein CAWSTGTSNQPQHF.

This clonotype has ten or more counts. The rearrangement links TRBV7-3 to TRBJ2-2; 8 nucleotides match TRBD1. The CDR3 loop spans 17 amino acids. V was pared by 8 bases and J by 2 bases, with 13 bases of the junction left unmatched. Germline CDR1 is SGHTA and CDR2 is FQGTGA. The CDR3 nucleotides read TGTGCCAGCGGGATAGACCGGGACAGGATTAACACCGGGGAGCTGTTTTTT. Its translation: CASGIDRDRINTGELFF. Full variable domain (remainder filled in from reference TRBV7-3 and TRBJ2-2): GAGVSQTPSNKVTEKGKYVELRCDPISGHTALYWYRQSLGQGPEFLIYFQGTGAADDSGLPNDRFFAVRPEGSVSTLKIQRTERGDSAVYLCASGIDRDRINTGELFFGEGSRLTVL.

The chain couples TRBV6-1 to TRBJ1-2, with D perhaps matching TRBD1 (5 bases). CDR1 is MNHNS and CDR2 is SASEGT in the germline V gene. V lost 7 bases to trimming and J lost 6 bases, with 15 bases between them. The CDR3 runs to 13 residues. As DNA, the CDR3 is TGTGCCAGCATCAAAGGGCAGGGCCATGGCTACACCTTC. It is translated as CASIKGQGHGYTF.

This clonotype was seen more than once but under ten times. V usage is TRBV20-1 and J usage is TRBJ1-5, with 12 bases identical to TRBD1. V shed 2 bases and J 6 bases; nucleotides not matched to a gene: 5. Germline values: CDR1 DFQATT, CDR2 SNEGSKA (reference sequence). There are 15 residues in the CDR3. This CDR3 is CSARSGTGGGQPQHF. The CDR3 DNA follows: TGCAGTGCTAGATCCGGGACAGGGGGCGGTCAGCCCCAGCATTTT.

This clonotype was seen at least ten times. The chain combines TRBV9 with TRBJ2-7; D is unclear. The CDR3 totals 13 residues. V lost 1 base and J 2 bases, leaving 7 bases between the germline ends. CDR1 SGDLS and CDR2 YYNGEE come from the germline V gene. The CDR3 loop reads CASSVNPTYEQYF. Written as DNA, the CDR3 is TGTGCCAGCAGCGTAAATCCGACCTACGAGCAGTACTTC.

This clonotype was picked up a small number of times. The chain links TRBV5-1 to TRBJ2-5; D call uncertain. This CDR3 region has 14 residues. Germline CDR1 and CDR2: SGHRS and YFSETQ. V lost 6 bases and J 4 bases, leaving 16 bases between the germline ends. The CDR3 here is CASNREGRGETQYF. The CDR3 DNA is TGCGCCAGCAACCGTGAAGGACGAGGAGAGACCCAGTACTTC. The whole variable domain, remainder taken from reference TRBV5-1 and TRBJ2-5, is KAGVTQTPRYLIKTRGQQVTLSCSPISGHRSVSWYQQTPGQGLQFLFEYFSETQRNKGNFPGRFSGRQFSNSRSEMNVSTLELGDSALYLCASNREGRGETQYFGPGTRLLVL.

V and J are TRBV19 and TRBJ1-2, with TRBD1 as a possible D gene (5 bases). This CDR3 has 12 amino acids. Trimming took 7 bases from V and 4 from J, leaving 10 bases between them. CDR1 is LNHDA, CDR2 SQIVND, per germline (reference sequence). This CDR3 reads CASTGQTYGYTF. Written as DNA, the CDR3 is TGTGCCAGTACTGGACAAACCTATGGCTACACCTTC.

This clonotype was picked up many times. The chain is built from TRBV6-1 and TRBJ1-1, with D possibly matching TRBD1 (5 bases). V was trimmed by 0 bases and J by 4 bases, leaving 9 bases between them. Germline V gene data show CDR1 as MNHNS and CDR2 as SASEGT. The CDR3 totals 14 residues. CDR3 loop: CASSEAGRVTEAFF. CDR3 nucleotide sequence: TGTGCCAGCAGTGAAGCGGGACGTGTCACTGAAGCTTTCTTT.

The chain employs TRBV5-4 and TRBJ1-1, with D perhaps matching TRBD1 (6 bases). Per the germline V gene, CDR1 is SGHNT and CDR2 is YYREEE (reference sequence). V was pared by 4 bases and J by 4 bases, with 14 bases between. The CDR3 covers 14 residues. CDR3: CASSRQVSSTEAFF. CDR3 DNA sequence: TGTGCCAGCAGCAGACAGGTATCGAGCACTGAAGCTTTCTTT.

This clonotype was picked up many times. The gene calls are TRBV12-3 or TRBV12-4 and TRBJ2-7; 7 positions match TRBD1. With 6 bases clipped from V and 3 bases from J, the junction kept 8 bases outside the gene matches. The CDR3 length is 14 residues. The CDR3 loop is CASSPPGQLYEQYF. The CDR3 DNA reads TGTGCCAGCAGCCCCCCGGGACAGCTCTACGAGCAGTACTTC.

This chain connects TRBV4-1 to TRBJ1-1; D unclear. Trimming shortened V by 0 bases and J by 7 bases, and 9 bases separated the two germline ends. Germline values: CDR1 MGHRA, CDR2 YSYEKL. The CDR3 has 13 amino acids. The CDR3: CASSQDWGGEAFF. CDR3 bases: TGCGCCAGCAGCCAAGACTGGGGAGGTGAAGCTTTCTTT.

CDR3 in DNA: TGCAGCGTTGAAGGACTGCCCTCTGGAAACACCATATATTTT. This gives the protein CSVEGLPSGNTIYF. The chain links TRBV29-1 to TRBJ1-3; D is unresolved. There are 14 residues in the CDR3. Looked up from germline, CDR1 is SQVTM and CDR2 is ANQGSEA. V lost 1 base to trimming and J lost 0 bases, with 7 bases between them.

This clonotype was detected ten times or more. Here the CDR3 reads CSARVRGSPSVQNEQFF. The CDR3 coding sequence is TGCAGTGCTAGGGTTAGAGGTAGCCCCTCGGTACAGAATGAGCAGTTCTTC. This chain connects TRBV20-1 to TRBJ2-1; D is unclear. Trimming stripped 3 bases from V and 7 bases from J, with 25 bases between. The germline gives CDR1 DFQATT, CDR2 SNEGSKA (reference sequence). This CDR3 has 17 residues.

This clonotype was observed many times. This chain joins TRBV12-3 or TRBV12-4 and TRBJ1-1; D not resolved. The CDR3 length is 14 residues. Trimming stripped 4 bases from V and 3 bases from J, with 12 bases between. As DNA, the CDR3 is TGTGCCAGCAGTTATGACCTGCGTGACACTGAAGCTTTCTTT. Protein sequence: CASSYDLRDTEAFF.

In this sample, this clonotype turned up a few times. The chain is built from TRBV4-1 and TRBJ1-3; no clear D. The CDR3 runs to 14 residues. Germline-derived CDR1 and CDR2 are MGHRA and YSYEKL. Trimming removed 7 bases from V and 3 bases from J, with 13 bases in between. CDR3 protein: CASINIFVGNTIYF. The CDR3 nucleotides are TGCGCCAGCATAAACATTTTCGTTGGAAACACCATATATTTT.

Ten or more counts support this clonotype. The CDR3 DNA reads TGTGCCAGTAGACAGGGCGGGACTGAAGCTTTCTTT. Amino acids: CASRQGGTEAFF. The J gene is TRBJ1-1, the V gene TRBV12-3 or TRBV12-4; 7 bases fit TRBD1. V shed 9 bases and J 5 bases; nucleotides not matched to a gene: 6. This CDR3 has 12 amino acids.

This clonotype occurred a few times. A much larger clone differs by one base, so this may be a read error. The V and J genes are TRBV6-2 or TRBV6-3 and TRBJ2-7, with D possibly being TRBD2 (6 bases). Germline V gene data show CDR1 as MNHEY and CDR2 as SVGEGT. The length of the CDR3 is 15 residues. The CDR3 sequence is CASVEAGPSGNERYF. CDR3 DNA: TGTGCCAGCGTTGAGGCGGGACCTTCTGGGAACGAGCGGTACTTC.

This clonotype was counted at least ten times. This chain links TRBV29-1 with TRBJ2-1; 8 bases are a match to TRBD1. V gave up 7 bases and J gave up 0 bases; unmatched junction bases: 5. The CDR3 length is 14 residues. The V gene's germline CDR1 is SQVTM and CDR2 ANQGSEA. The CDR3 DNA sequence: TGCAGCGCAACCGGGACAGGCTCCTACAATGAGCAGTTCTTC. Translation: CSATGTGSYNEQFF.

The table lists this clonotype with many counts. The CDR3 protein is CSVGRETADTQYF. In DNA form, the CDR3 reads TGCAGCGTTGGGCGGGAGACGGCAGATACGCAGTATTTT. V is TRBV29-1 and J is TRBJ2-3; TRBD2 agrees at 7 bases. In germline, CDR1 is SQVTM, CDR2 ANQGSEA. V gave up 4 bases and J gave up 4 bases; unmatched junction bases: 5. CDR3 size: 13 residues.

This clonotype was seen many times. This chain links TRBV20-1 with TRBJ2-3; TRBD2 is a possible D gene (5 bases). Germline assignment: CDR1 DFQATT and CDR2 SNEGSKA (reference sequence). This CDR3 contains 16 residues. Trimming removed 0 bases from V and 4 bases from J, with 17 bases in between. CDR3 protein: CSARDSQDSLPDTQYF. The CDR3 nucleotides are TGCAGTGCTAGAGATTCTCAGGACTCCCTCCCAGATACGCAGTATTTT.

In this sample, this clonotype turned up a few times. The genes are TRBV27 and TRBJ2-7; no firm D call. Trimming pared 2 bases from V and 2 bases from J, leaving 7 bases between. Per the germline V gene, CDR1 is MNHEY and CDR2 is SMNVEV (reference sequence). The CDR3 totals 13 residues. The CDR3: CASSLKITYEQYF. Here the CDR3 DNA reads TGTGCCAGCAGTTTAAAAATAACCTACGAGCAGTACTTC.

The sample holds many counts of this clonotype. The chain carries TRBV12-3 or TRBV12-4 and TRBJ1-1, with D possibly being TRBD1 (5 bases). This CDR3 is 16 amino acids long. With 0 bases removed from V and 0 bases from J, the gap between germline ends came to 11 bases. The CDR3 is CASSLASRGMNTEAFF. The CDR3 nucleotides are TGTGCCAGCAGTTTAGCGTCCCGGGGGATGAACACTGAAGCTTTCTTT.